The 29 T cell receptor beta chains below all came from one sample that was sequenced in a study of cytotoxic CD8 clonotypes in ibrutinib-treated CLL. The method was immunoSEQ multiplex PCR; TCRdb's version includes in-frame clones alone and lacks a portion of them. The data show about 300,000 clones, with roughly four fifths seen just once and about 5.3% held by the top ten. The sample was PBMCs, taken at disease progression, from a patient treated with ibrutinib. These TCRs come from a human donor with chronic lymphocytic leukemia.

CDR3 amino acids: CASGQSGTDTQYF. CDR3 bases: TGTGCCAGTGGACAGTCTGGCACAGATACGCAGTATTTT. The chain uses TRBV19 and TRBJ2-3, with D maybe TRBD1 (6 bases). This CDR3 is 13 amino acids long. Trimming took 8 bases from V and 1 from J, leaving 10 bases between them. Looked up from germline, CDR1 is LNHDA and CDR2 is SQIVND (reference sequence).

This clone was counted only a few times. The V call is TRBV5-4, the J call TRBJ1-3, with a tentative D call TRBD1 (6 bases). Germline loops: CDR1 SGHNT, CDR2 YYREEE (reference sequence). Trimming cost V 2 bases and J 8 bases, with 17 bases left between them. CDR3 length equals 15 residues. DNA for the CDR3: TGTGCCAGCAGCTTCTCACGCCAGGGGACTGACACCATATATTTT. It yields the protein CASSFSRQGTDTIYF.

The rearrangement links TRBV5-1 to TRBJ1-1, with 8 bases lining up with TRBD1. V was clipped by 3 bases and J by 2 bases; unmatched bases: 6. This CDR3 region has 15 residues. Germline V gives CDR1 SGHRS, CDR2 YFSETQ. This chain's CDR3 is CASSSRDRTNTEAFF. In nucleotides, the CDR3 is TGCGCCAGCAGCTCCCGGGACAGGACTAACACTGAAGCTTTCTTT.

As to this clone: This same CDR3 is encoded by further DNA sequences in the sample. The chain employs TRBV14 and TRBJ2-7, with no clear D. The germline V gene has CDR1 SGHDN and CDR2 FVKESK. There are 14 residues in the CDR3. Between the trimmed V and J ends, which lost 0 bases and 0 bases, there was a span of 6 bases. The DNA for the CDR3 is TGTGCCAGCAGCCAAGACCGAGGCTCCTACGAGCAGTACTTC. Encoded protein: CASSQDRGSYEQYF.

The CDR3 region is CASRLPSRGGTDTQYF. The CDR3 DNA reads as TGTGCCAGCAGGCTACCCTCGAGGGGCGGCACAGATACGCAGTATTTT. The V call is TRBV11-3, the J call TRBJ2-3; D could derive from TRBD1 or TRBD2 (5 bases each). Germline loops: CDR1 SGHNT, CDR2 YENEEA. Trimming stripped 6 bases from V and 1 base from J, with 17 bases between. The length of the CDR3 is 16 residues.

J is TRBJ1-2 and V is TRBV28; TRBD1 is a possible D gene (6 bases). The CDR3 is made up of 13 amino acids. Germline V gene data show CDR1 as MDHEN and CDR2 as SYDVKM. Trimming removed 5 bases at V and 2 bases at J, with 9 bases between. This CDR3 reads CASSITGNYGYTF. As DNA, the CDR3 is TGTGCCAGCAGTATCACAGGGAACTATGGCTACACCTTC.

This clone has just a few counts. This chain joins TRBV27 and TRBJ1-2, with a tentative D call TRBD1 (6 bases). The CDR3 is 16 amino acids. V lost 2 bases and J 5 bases, leaving 18 bases between the germline ends. Germline V lookup: CDR1 MNHEY, CDR2 SMNVEV (reference sequence). The CDR3 sequence: CASSLTGADLLYGYTF. CDR3 in DNA: TGTGCCAGCAGTTTAACGGGGGCCGACCTGTTATATGGCTACACCTTC.

The V gene is TRBV11-2, the J gene TRBJ1-2; 9 bases are a match to TRBD1. J gave up 4 bases and V 5 bases, and 8 bases lay outside the gene matches. The CDR3 runs 15 residues. From germline, CDR1 is SGHAT and CDR2 FQNNGV. CDR3 nucleotides: TGTGCCAGCAGCCGAACCGGGACAGGGTTCTATGGCTACACCTTC. It is translated as CASSRTGTGFYGYTF.

There are a few counts of this clone. The CDR3 here is CSVAGPGQNEKLFF. In DNA form, the CDR3 reads TGCAGCGTTGCCGGGCCGGGTCAGAATGAAAAACTGTTTTTT. The J gene is TRBJ1-4, the V gene TRBV29-1; D unresolved. The CDR3 has 14 residues. CDR1 and CDR2 (germline): SQVTM, ANQGSEA. V was shortened by 4 bases and J by 5 bases, with 14 bases between the two germline ends.

This chain uses TRBV27 with TRBJ2-7; 9 bases agree with TRBD2. The CDR3 is made up of 15 amino acids. Trimming cost V 7 bases and J 6 bases; bases outside gene matches: 13. Germline V CDR1 and CDR2: MNHEY, SMNVEV (reference sequence). The CDR3 DNA reads TGTGCCAGCACCCTCCGGGTTAGCGGGGGAAGCGAGCAGTACTTC. This codes for CASTLRVSGGSEQYF.

The rearrangement joins TRBV7-6 to TRBJ2-2; 7 bases align to TRBD1. The germline V gene encodes CDR1 SGHVS and CDR2 FNYEAQ. This CDR3 has 16 residues. Trimming removed 1 base from V and 5 bases from J; junction bases left unmatched: 7. The CDR3 reads CASSLVLRGQTGELFF. CDR3 nucleotide sequence: TGTGCCAGCAGCTTAGTATTGAGGGGGCAGACCGGGGAGCTGTTTTTT.

The genes are TRBV29-1 and TRBJ2-7; 12 bases agree with TRBD2. CDR3 length: 16 residues. The junction had 12 bases not matched to a gene; V was cut back by 5 bases and J by 4 bases. Germline V gene sequence: CDR1 SQVTM, CDR2 ANQGSEA. As DNA, the CDR3 is TGCAGCGTTCGGATGGCTAGCGGGAGGGCGGGTTACGAGCAGTACTTC. It is translated as CSVRMASGRAGYEQYF.

The chain is built from TRBV6-1 and TRBJ2-7; 9 bases agree with TRBD2. The V gene end was trimmed by 7 bases and the J gene end by 2 bases; junction bases not matched to a gene: 9. The CDR3 has 15 residues. Germline assignment: CDR1 MNHNS and CDR2 SASEGT. The CDR3, as DNA: TGTGCCAGCACCCGGAGCGGGGGGTTCCCCTACGAGCAGTACTTC. It is translated as CASTRSGGFPYEQYF.

This sequence joins TRBV6-1 and TRBJ1-2, with D unclear. Germline V lookup: CDR1 MNHNS, CDR2 SASEGT. The CDR3 extends over 14 amino acids. The V and J ends lost 7 bases and 4 bases respectively, with 16 bases between them. For the CDR3, the DNA is TGTGCCAGCAATACGGTGGGATCTAGCTATGGCTACACCTTC. Amino acid sequence: CASNTVGSSYGYTF.

J is TRBJ1-6 and V is TRBV29-1; TRBD1 agrees at 8 bases. This CDR3 is built from 13 residues. V was pared by 4 bases and J by 8 bases, with 4 bases of the junction left unmatched. Germline V gene sequence: CDR1 SQVTM, CDR2 ANQGSEA. The CDR3 loop is CSVGETGDSPLHF. The CDR3 coding sequence is TGCAGCGTTGGGGAGACAGGGGATTCACCCCTCCACTTT.

This chain links TRBV4-2 with TRBJ1-2; D is perhaps TRBD1 (6 bases). Germline V gene data show CDR1 as LGHNA and CDR2 as YNFKEQ. The CDR3 is 14 residues long. Trimming removed 3 bases at V and 4 bases at J, with 12 bases between. This chain's CDR3 is CASSHLEDSYGYTF. The CDR3 region has the DNA TGTGCCAGCAGCCATCTGGAGGACAGCTATGGCTACACCTTC.

This chain joins TRBV18 and TRBJ1-6, with D possibly TRBD1 on 5 matching bases. The ends were cut back, 6 bases at V and 0 bases at J, with 18 bases in the middle. This CDR3 is built from 18 residues. Per germline, CDR1 KGHSH and CDR2 LQKENI. The CDR3 reads CASSPIVGGSSYNSPLHF. The DNA for the CDR3 is TGTGCCAGCTCGCCCATCGTTGGGGGGAGCTCCTATAATTCACCCCTCCACTTT.

The sample holds a few counts of this clone. The CDR3 DNA is TGTGCCAGCAGTGTTAGGGGAACCGGGGAGCTGTTTTTT. It specifies CASSVRGTGELFF. J is TRBJ2-2 and V is TRBV6-6; D perhaps matches TRBD1 (5 bases). The CDR3 runs 13 residues. Germline loops: CDR1 MNHNY, CDR2 SVGAGI (reference sequence). Trimming took 5 bases from V and 5 from J, leaving 9 bases between them.

V and J are TRBV11-3 and TRBJ2-2, with TRBD1 matching over 8 bases. This CDR3 comprises 16 residues. V was clipped by 4 bases and J by 0 bases; unmatched bases: 4. From germline, CDR1 is SGHNT and CDR2 YENEEA. Written as DNA, the CDR3 is TGTGCCAGCAGCTCCGACAGGGGCCCGAACACCGGGGAGCTGTTTTTT. Its translation is CASSSDRGPNTGELFF.

This clone was observed a handful of times. V and J are TRBV27 and TRBJ1-5; 7 bases align to TRBD1. V lost 0 bases to trimming and J lost 4 bases; unmatched junction nucleotides: 6. Per germline, CDR1 MNHEY and CDR2 SMNVEV (reference sequence). The length of the CDR3 is 16 residues. The CDR3 loop reads CASSLSPTGANQPQHF. Written as DNA, the CDR3 is TGTGCCAGCAGTTTATCCCCTACAGGGGCGAATCAGCCCCAGCATTTT.

V and J are TRBV6-1 and TRBJ2-6; 11 nucleotides line up with TRBD2. The length of the CDR3 is 17 residues. With V trimmed by 2 bases and J by 1 base, 1 base remained unmatched. CDR1 MNHNS and CDR2 SASEGT come from the germline V gene. The CDR3 region is CASSETSGGSGANVLTF. CDR3 nucleotides: TGTGCCAGCAGTGAAACTAGCGGGGGATCTGGGGCCAACGTCCTGACTTTC.

J is TRBJ2-5 and V is TRBV5-8; D is ambiguous. V was clipped by 0 bases and J by 5 bases, with 11 bases between them. The CDR3 has 14 amino acids. The V gene's germline CDR1 is SGHTS and CDR2 YDEGEE. The CDR3 nucleotides read TGTGCCAGCAGCTTGGAGGGCGCTTGGGAGACCCAGTACTTC. This gives the protein CASSLEGAWETQYF.

This clone was seen only a few times. J is TRBJ1-2 and V is TRBV11-2; tentative D call: TRBD1 (6 bases). The CDR3 is 17 amino acids. V lost 0 bases and J lost 3, with 17 bases in between. In germline, CDR1 is SGHAT, CDR2 FQNNGV. The CDR3: CASSLDLRRGVYYGYTF. CDR3 nucleotides: TGTGCCAGCAGCTTAGATCTTAGGAGGGGGGTTTACTATGGCTACACCTTC.

The V call is TRBV7-3, the J call TRBJ2-1, with D tentatively TRBD1 or TRBD2 (6 bases each). V lost 2 bases and J 9 bases, leaving 14 bases between the germline ends. This CDR3 contains 14 residues. CDR1 is SGHTA, CDR2 FQGTGA, per germline. The CDR3 DNA sequence: TGTGCCAGCAGCTTATCGGGCAGGGGAGGTGAGCAGTTCTTC. Protein: CASSLSGRGGEQFF.

This sequence joins TRBV4-2 and TRBJ2-1, with D unclear. The CDR3 runs 13 residues. CDR1 and CDR2 from the germline V gene are LGHNA and YNFKEQ. The germline V and J ends were trimmed by 0 bases and 16 bases, with 16 bases remaining between them. As DNA, the CDR3 is TGTGCCAGCAGCCAAGATAAAGGGTCCGACAATTTCTTC. This gives the protein CASSQDKGSDNFF.

V and J are TRBV7-2 and TRBJ2-7, with TRBD2 matching over 9 bases. The CDR3 extends over 15 amino acids. Germline V gene lookup returns CDR1 SGHTA and CDR2 FQGNSA. V was pared by 2 bases and J by 3 bases, with 5 bases of the junction left unmatched. CDR3 region: CASSLRLAAIYEQYF. The CDR3 bases are TGTGCCAGCAGCTTACGACTAGCGGCAATCTACGAGCAGTACTTC.

This chain joins TRBV7-3 and TRBJ2-7; D is perhaps TRBD1 or TRBD2 (5 bases each). The V end was cut by 5 bases, the J end by 0 bases, with 11 bases between. The CDR3 extends over 14 amino acids. Per the germline V gene, CDR1 is SGHTA and CDR2 is FQGTGA. The CDR3 reads CASSPGTFSYEQYF. The CDR3 DNA sequence: TGTGCCAGCAGCCCCGGGACGTTCTCCTACGAGCAGTACTTC.

V is TRBV10-3 and J is TRBJ1-2; D perhaps matches TRBD1 (5 bases). Germline loops: CDR1 ENHRY, CDR2 SYGVKD. Trimming took off 3 bases at V and 4 bases at J, with 21 bases between the two ends. The CDR3 totals 17 residues. Here the CDR3 reads CAISDTGTPVGFYGYTF. The CDR3 region has the DNA TGTGCCATCAGTGATACCGGGACCCCCGTCGGCTTCTATGGCTACACCTTC.

The V gene is TRBV15, the J gene TRBJ2-1, with D uncertain. CDR1 LNHNV and CDR2 YYDKDF come from the germline V gene (reference sequence). The CDR3 totals 15 residues. Trimming pared 0 bases from V and 10 bases from J, leaving 16 bases between. The CDR3 is CATSRDWAVQFEQFF. The CDR3 coding sequence is TGTGCCACCAGCAGAGATTGGGCCGTGCAATTCGAGCAGTTCTTC.